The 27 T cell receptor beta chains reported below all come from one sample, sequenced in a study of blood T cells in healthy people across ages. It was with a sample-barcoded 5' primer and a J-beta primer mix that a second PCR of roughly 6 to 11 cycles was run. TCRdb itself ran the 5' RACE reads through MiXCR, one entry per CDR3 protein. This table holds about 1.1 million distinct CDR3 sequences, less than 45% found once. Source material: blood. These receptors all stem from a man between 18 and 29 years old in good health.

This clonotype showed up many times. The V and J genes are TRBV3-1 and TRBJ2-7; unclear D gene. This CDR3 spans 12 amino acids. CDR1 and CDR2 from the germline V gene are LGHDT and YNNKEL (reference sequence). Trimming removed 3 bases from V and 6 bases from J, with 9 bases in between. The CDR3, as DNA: TGTGCCAGCAGCCAGGACCTGACCGAGCAGTACTTC. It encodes CASSQDLTEQYF.

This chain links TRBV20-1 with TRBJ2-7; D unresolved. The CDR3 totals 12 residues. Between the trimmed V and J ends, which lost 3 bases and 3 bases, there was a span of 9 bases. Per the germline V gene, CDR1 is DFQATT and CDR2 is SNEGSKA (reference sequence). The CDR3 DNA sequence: TGCAGTGCTAGCAACGATTTCTACGAGCAGTACTTC. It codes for CSASNDFYEQYF.

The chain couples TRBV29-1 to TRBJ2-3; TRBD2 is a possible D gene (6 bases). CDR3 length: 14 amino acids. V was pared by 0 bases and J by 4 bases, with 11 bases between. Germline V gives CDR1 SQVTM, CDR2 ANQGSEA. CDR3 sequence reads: CSVEDSTGADTQYF. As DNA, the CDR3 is TGCAGCGTTGAAGATTCTACGGGGGCAGATACGCAGTATTTT.

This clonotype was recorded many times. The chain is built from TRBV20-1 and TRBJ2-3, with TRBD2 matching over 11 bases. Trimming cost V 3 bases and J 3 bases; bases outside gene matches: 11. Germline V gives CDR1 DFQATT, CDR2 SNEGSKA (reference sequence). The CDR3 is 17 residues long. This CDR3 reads CSASPSGGLLETDTQYF. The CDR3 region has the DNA TGCAGTGCTAGCCCTAGCGGGGGGCTTTTGGAAACAGATACGCAGTATTTT.

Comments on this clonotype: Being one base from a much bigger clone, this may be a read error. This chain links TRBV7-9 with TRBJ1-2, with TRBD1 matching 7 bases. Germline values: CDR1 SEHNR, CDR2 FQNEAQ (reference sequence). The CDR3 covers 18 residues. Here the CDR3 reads CANSFEDRAKKPNYGYTF. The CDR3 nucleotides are TGTGCCAACAGCTTCGAAGACAGGGCCAAAAAACCTAACTATGGCTACACCTTC.

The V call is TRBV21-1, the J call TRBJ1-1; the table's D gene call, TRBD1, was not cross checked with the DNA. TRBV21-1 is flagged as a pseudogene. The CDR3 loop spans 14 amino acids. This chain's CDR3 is CARGTGAMNTEAFF. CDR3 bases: TGTGCCAGGGGGACAGGGGCTATGAACACTGAAGCTTTCTTT.

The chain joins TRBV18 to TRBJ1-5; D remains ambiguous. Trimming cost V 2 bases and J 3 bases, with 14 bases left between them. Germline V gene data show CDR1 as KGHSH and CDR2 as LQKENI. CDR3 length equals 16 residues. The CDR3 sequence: CASSPIATQYNQPQHF. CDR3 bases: TGTGCCAGCTCACCAATCGCCACCCAATACAATCAGCCCCAGCATTTT.

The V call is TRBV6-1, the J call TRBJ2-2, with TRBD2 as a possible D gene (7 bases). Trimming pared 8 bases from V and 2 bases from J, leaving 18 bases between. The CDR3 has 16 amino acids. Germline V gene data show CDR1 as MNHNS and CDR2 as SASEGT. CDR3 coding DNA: TGTGCCAGCGGGGACCGCGGGGGCCTTAACACCGGGGAGCTGTTTTTT. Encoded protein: CASGDRGGLNTGELFF.

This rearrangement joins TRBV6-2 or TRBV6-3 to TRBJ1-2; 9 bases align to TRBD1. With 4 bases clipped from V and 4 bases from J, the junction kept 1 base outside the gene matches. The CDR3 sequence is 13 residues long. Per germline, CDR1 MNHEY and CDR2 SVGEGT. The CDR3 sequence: CASSWDRVYGYTF. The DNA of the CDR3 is TGTGCCAGCAGTTGGGACAGGGTCTATGGCTACACCTTC.

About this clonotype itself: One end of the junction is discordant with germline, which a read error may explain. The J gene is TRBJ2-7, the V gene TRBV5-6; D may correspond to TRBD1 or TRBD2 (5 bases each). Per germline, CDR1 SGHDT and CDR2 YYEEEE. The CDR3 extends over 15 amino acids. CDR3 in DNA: TGTGCCGGCAGCTTGGGGACGAGGAGCTCCTACGAGCAGTACTTC. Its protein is CAGSLGTRSSYEQYF.

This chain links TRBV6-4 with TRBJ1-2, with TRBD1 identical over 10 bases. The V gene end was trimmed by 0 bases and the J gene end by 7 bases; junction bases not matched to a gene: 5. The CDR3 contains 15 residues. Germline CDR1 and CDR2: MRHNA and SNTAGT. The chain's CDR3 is CASSDSDRGPGGYTF. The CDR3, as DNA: TGTGCCAGCAGTGACTCCGACAGGGGGCCTGGTGGCTACACCTTC.

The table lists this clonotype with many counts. The CDR3 coding sequence is TGTGCCAGCAGTGAGAGGGCAGATACGCAGTATTTT. Amino acids: CASSERADTQYF. The chain carries TRBV12-3 or TRBV12-4 and TRBJ2-3; TRBD2 might be the D (5 bases). The CDR3 runs 12 residues. Trimming shortened V by 5 bases and J by 4 bases, and 7 bases separated the two germline ends.

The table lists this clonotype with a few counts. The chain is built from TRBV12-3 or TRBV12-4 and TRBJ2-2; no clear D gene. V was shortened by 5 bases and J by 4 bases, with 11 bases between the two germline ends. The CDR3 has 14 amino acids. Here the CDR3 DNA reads TGTGCCAGCAGTCAGTCTGTGAGCACCGGGGAGCTGTTTTTT. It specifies CASSQSVSTGELFF.

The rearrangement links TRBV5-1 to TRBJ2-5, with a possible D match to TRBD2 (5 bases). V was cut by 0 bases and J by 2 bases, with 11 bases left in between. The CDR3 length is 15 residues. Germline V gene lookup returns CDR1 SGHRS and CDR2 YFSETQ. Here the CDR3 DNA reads TGCGCCAGCAGCTTGGCCGTAACGGGGCAAGAGACCCAGTACTTC. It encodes CASSLAVTGQETQYF. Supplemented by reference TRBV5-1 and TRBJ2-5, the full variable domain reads KAGVTQTPRYLIKTRGQQVTLSCSPISGHRSVSWYQQTPGQGLQFLFEYFSETQRNKGNFPGRFSGRQFSNSRSEMNVSTLELGDSALYLCASSLAVTGQETQYFGPGTRLLVL.

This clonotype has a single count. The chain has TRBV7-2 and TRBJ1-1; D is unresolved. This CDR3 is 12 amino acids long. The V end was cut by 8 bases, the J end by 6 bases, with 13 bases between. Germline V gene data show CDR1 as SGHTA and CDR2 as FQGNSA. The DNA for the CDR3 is TGTGCCAGCGGCCAGGCAAATGCTGAAGCTTTCTTT. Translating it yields CASGQANAEAFF.

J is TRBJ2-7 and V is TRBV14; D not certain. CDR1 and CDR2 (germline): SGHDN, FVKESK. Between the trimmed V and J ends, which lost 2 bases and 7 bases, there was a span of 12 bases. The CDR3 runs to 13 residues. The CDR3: CASSQLVRAEQYF. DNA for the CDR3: TGTGCCAGCAGCCAACTTGTCCGAGCTGAGCAGTACTTC.

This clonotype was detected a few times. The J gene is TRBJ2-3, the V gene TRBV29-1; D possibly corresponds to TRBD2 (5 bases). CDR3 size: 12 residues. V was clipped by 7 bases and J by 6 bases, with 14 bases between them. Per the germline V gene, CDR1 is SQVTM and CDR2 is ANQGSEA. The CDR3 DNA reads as TGCAGCGCCGACCACGAGGGCGATACGCAGTATTTT. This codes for CSADHEGDTQYF.

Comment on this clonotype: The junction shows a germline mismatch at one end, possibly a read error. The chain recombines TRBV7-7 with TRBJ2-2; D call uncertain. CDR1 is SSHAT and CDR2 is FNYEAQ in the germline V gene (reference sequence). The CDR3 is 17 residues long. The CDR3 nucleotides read TGTGCTAGCAGCCAAGACGGGCCCTACGCGAACACCGGGGAGCTGTTTTTT. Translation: CASSQDGPYANTGELFF.

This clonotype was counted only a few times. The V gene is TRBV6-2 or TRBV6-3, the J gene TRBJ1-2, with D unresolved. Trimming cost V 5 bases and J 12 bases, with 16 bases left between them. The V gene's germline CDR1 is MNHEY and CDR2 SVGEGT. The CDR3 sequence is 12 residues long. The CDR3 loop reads CASSVPGRRDTF. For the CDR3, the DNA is TGTGCCAGCAGTGTCCCAGGACGGCGCGACACCTTC.

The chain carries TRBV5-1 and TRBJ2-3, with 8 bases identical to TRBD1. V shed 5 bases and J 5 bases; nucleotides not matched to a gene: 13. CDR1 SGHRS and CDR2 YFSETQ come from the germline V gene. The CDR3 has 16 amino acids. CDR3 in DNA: TGCGCCAGCAGTTTCCTCCTACAGGGGGGTAAAGATACGCAGTATTTT. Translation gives CASSFLLQGGKDTQYF. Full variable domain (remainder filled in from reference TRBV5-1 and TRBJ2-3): KAGVTQTPRYLIKTRGQQVTLSCSPISGHRSVSWYQQTPGQGLQFLFEYFSETQRNKGNFPGRFSGRQFSNSRSEMNVSTLELGDSALYLCASSFLLQGGKDTQYFGPGTRLTVL.

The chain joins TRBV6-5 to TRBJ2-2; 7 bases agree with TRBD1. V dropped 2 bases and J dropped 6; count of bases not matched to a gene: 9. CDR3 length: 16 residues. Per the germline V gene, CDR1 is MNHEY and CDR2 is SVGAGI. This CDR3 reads CASSYQIQGRAGELFF. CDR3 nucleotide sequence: TGTGCCAGCAGTTACCAAATACAGGGGCGGGCCGGGGAGCTGTTTTTT.

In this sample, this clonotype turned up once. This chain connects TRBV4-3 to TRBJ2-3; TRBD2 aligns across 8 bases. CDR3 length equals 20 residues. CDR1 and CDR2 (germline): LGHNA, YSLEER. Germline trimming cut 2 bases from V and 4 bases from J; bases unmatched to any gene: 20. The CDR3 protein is CASSQIVQRGPNTRADTQYF. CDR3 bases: TGCGCCAGCAGCCAAATTGTACAGCGGGGGCCAAACACCCGGGCAGATACGCAGTATTTT.

CDR3 residues: CSARVASGMQDTQYF. DNA of the CDR3: TGCAGTGCTAGAGTTGCTAGCGGGATGCAGGATACGCAGTATTTT. This chain links TRBV20-1 with TRBJ2-3; TRBD2 agrees at 9 bases. The J segment lost 6 bases and the V segment lost 1 base, leaving 8 bases of the junction unmatched. CDR1 and CDR2 from the germline V gene are DFQATT and SNEGSKA (reference sequence). The CDR3 runs 15 residues.

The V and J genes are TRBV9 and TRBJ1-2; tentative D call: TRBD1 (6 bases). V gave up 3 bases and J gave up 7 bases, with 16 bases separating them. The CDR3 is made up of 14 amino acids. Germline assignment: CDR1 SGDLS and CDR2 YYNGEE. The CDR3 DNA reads TGTGCCAGCAGCGCACGGGACATCCTTTCTGGCTACACCTTC. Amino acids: CASSARDILSGYTF.

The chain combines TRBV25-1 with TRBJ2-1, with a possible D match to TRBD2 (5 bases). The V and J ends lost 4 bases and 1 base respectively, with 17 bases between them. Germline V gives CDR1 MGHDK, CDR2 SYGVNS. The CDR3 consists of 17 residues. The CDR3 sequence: CASSAGSGRSSYNEQFF. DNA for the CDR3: TGTGCCAGCAGTGCTGGGAGCGGCCGAAGTTCCTACAATGAGCAGTTCTTC.

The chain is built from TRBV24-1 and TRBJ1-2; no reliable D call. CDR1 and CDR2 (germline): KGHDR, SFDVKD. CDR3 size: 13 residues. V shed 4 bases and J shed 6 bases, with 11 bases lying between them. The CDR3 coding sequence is TGTGCCACCAGTGAGTTTGAAGCCAATGGCTACACCTTC. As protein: CATSEFEANGYTF.

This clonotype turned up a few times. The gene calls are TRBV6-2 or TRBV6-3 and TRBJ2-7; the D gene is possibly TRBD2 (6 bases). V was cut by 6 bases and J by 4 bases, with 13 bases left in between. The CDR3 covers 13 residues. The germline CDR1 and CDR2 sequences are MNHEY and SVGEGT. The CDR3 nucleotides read TGTGCCAGCAGCTGGCGGGAAGGGTACGAGCAGTACTTC. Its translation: CASSWREGYEQYF.